The T cell receptor beta chain described here comes from a study of human CD8 memory T cell subsets (dated by TCRdb to 2018 to 2021). For context, the study as a whole: The clonal relationships among stem-like (TSTEM), progenitor exhausted-like (TPEX) and effector memory CD8+ T cell subsets were assessed by comparing the TCRbeta repertoires of these subsets. Six donors each provided TSTEM, TPEX and effector memory subsets, and TCRbeta repertoires were obtained from all six.

Peripheral blood mononuclear cells were isolated from healthy donor buffy coats by density gradient separation. Negative magnetic separation using EasySep or MojoSort CD8+ T cell isolation kits was how the study enriched total CD8+ T cells. For each subset, total RNA was extracted using an RNeasy Mini Kit from duplicate vials of roughly 150,000 sorted CD8+ T cells. The PBMCs were used either fresh or after being cryopreserved in fetal bovine serum with approximately 9.8% DMSO. Fluorescence-activated cell sorting on a FACSAria III was used to sort the CD8+ T cell subsets to purity. A Human TCR Profiling Kit was used to prepare UMI-labeled 5' RACE TCRbeta libraries. The same number of PCR cycles was used to prepare all TCRbeta libraries in parallel. The authors' pipeline ran thus. The number of functional CDR3beta clonotypes in each TCRbeta library ranged from roughly 2,800 to 20,000. MIGEC 1.2.9 was used for UMI extraction and consensus assembly, with at least three reads per UMI being required. MiXCR 3.0.3 was used to extract in-frame CDR3beta repertoires. Each sample was downsampled to 42,000 randomly selected UMIs before diversity metrics were calculated in VDJtools 1.2.1. For each sample pair, the repertoire overlap metrics D, R and F2 were calculated in VDJtools using the top 3,000 clones. Each CDR3 protein sequence appears as one entry after TCRdb reprocessed the reads, and no DNA is included. The V and J calls and clone size are TCRdb's, not the authors'. In this sample's table one finds fewer than 20,000 distinct CDR3 sequences. The ten largest clones capture 5% to 5.5% of the sample.

Study-wide findings and limitations: Normalized Shannon-Wiener diversity was similarly high in the TSTEM and TPEX subsets, while the effector memory subsets were comparatively less diverse. Chao1 estimates suggested greater repertoire diversity in TSTEM than in TPEX subsets, potentially reflecting a broader range of specificities. Sequencing was limited to TCRbeta chains, and the repertoire comparisons were based on a handful of donors analyzed with paired t-tests and Bonferroni correction. Clonotypes were shared with effector memory cells by both stem-like subsets, but only minimal overlap was found between TSTEM and TPEX repertoires, suggesting distinct antigen spectra.

Measured from the cysteine to the phenylalanine, the CDR3 is 15 residues long. DNA for this receptor is not on file. CDR1 and CDR2, per the germline V gene, are MNHNS and SASEGT. As regards this clonotype: Its antigen is unknown.

The chain joins TRBV6-1 to TRBJ2-7; the TCRdb call, TRBD1, lacks DNA for checking. The receptor was isolated from a human donor in good health. Sequenced sample: CD8+ T cells from PBMCs. The CDR3 amino acid sequence is: CASSDLGTGAYEQYF.